The 22 T cell receptor beta chains reported below all come from one sample, sequenced in a study of blood T cell repertoires in COVID-19. Sequencing was performed with immunoSEQ multiplex PCR; in TCRdb, only in-frame clones are kept and a portion is missing. The sample has about 310,000 clones; more than 75% are singletons. Sequencing was carried out using peripheral blood. The receptor set was obtained from a woman in her forties or fifties who had recovered from COVID-19.

This chain connects TRBV27 to TRBJ1-1; D is perhaps TRBD1 (6 bases). Germline V lookup: CDR1 MNHEY, CDR2 SMNVEV (reference sequence). V was trimmed by 5 bases and J by 0 bases, leaving 10 bases between them. The CDR3 consists of 14 residues. The CDR3 nucleotides read TGTGCCAGCAGTCAACAGGGTCTGAACACTGAAGCTTTCTTT. It encodes CASSQQGLNTEAFF.

This chain links TRBV11-2 with TRBJ2-3; D is perhaps TRBD2 (6 bases). The CDR3 spans 14 residues. V was cut by 5 bases and J by 3 bases, with 12 bases left in between. Germline V lookup: CDR1 SGHAT, CDR2 FQNNGV. DNA of the CDR3: TGTGCCAGCAGCCCTGGACTAATAACAGATACGCAGTATTTT. Protein sequence: CASSPGLITDTQYF.

The V gene is TRBV7-2, the J gene TRBJ2-4, with D unclear. The CDR3 covers 13 residues. V shed 4 bases and J shed 5 bases, with 9 bases lying between them. Looked up from germline, CDR1 is SGHTA and CDR2 is FQGNSA. CDR3 region: CASSSSRENIQYF. The CDR3 DNA is TGTGCCAGCAGCTCTAGTAGAGAAAACATTCAGTACTTC.

V usage is TRBV28 and J usage is TRBJ1-2, with TRBD1 matching 8 bases. CDR1 and CDR2 from the germline V gene are MDHEN and SYDVKM. The CDR3 spans 13 residues. After removal of 2 bases from V and 6 bases from J, the junction contained 2 bases not matched to a gene. CDR3 region: CASSLVDRDGYTF. The CDR3 DNA sequence: TGTGCCAGCAGTTTAGTGGACAGGGATGGCTACACCTTC.

This chain uses TRBV7-6 with TRBJ2-2; 7 positions agree with TRBD2. V trimming: 4 bases; J trimming: 5 bases; junction bases outside the gene matches: 7. There are 15 residues in the CDR3. Germline assignment: CDR1 SGHVS and CDR2 FNYEAQ. The CDR3 bases are TGTGCCAGCAGCTGGACCCCTAGCGGAACCGGGGAGCTGTTTTTT. Translated, it gives CASSWTPSGTGELFF.

This chain links TRBV3-1 (or the pseudogene TRBV3-2) with TRBJ1-4; TRBD1 agrees at 7 bases. The CDR3 contains 16 residues. V trimming: 4 bases; J trimming: 1 base; junction bases outside the gene matches: 6. Germline V CDR1 and CDR2: LGHDT, YNNKEL (reference sequence). The CDR3 protein is CASSRRGDGTNEKLFF. As DNA, the CDR3 is TGTGCCAGCAGCCGCAGGGGGGACGGAACTAATGAAAAACTGTTTTTT.

The rearrangement joins TRBV4-1 to TRBJ2-1; 7 positions match TRBD2. Looked up from germline, CDR1 is MGHRA and CDR2 is YSYEKL. The CDR3 totals 18 residues. V trimming: 1 base; J trimming: 1 base; junction bases outside the gene matches: 10. The CDR3, as DNA: TGCGCCAGCAGCCAAGGCCGCTTGCGGGGGTTTTCCTACAATGAGCAGTTCTTC. As protein: CASSQGRLRGFSYNEQFF.

The V gene is TRBV6-1, the J gene TRBJ1-3; D not resolved. The V gene's germline CDR1 is MNHNS and CDR2 SASEGT. The CDR3 is made up of 15 amino acids. V was shortened by 2 bases and J by 0 bases, with 8 bases between the two germline ends. CDR3 bases: TGTGCCAGCAGTGAATCCGGTCCCTCTGGAAACACCATATATTTT. Its translation: CASSESGPSGNTIYF.

The rearrangement joins TRBV20-1 to TRBJ2-5; D unresolved. The CDR3 is 11 residues long. Germline values: CDR1 DFQATT, CDR2 SNEGSKA (reference sequence). V dropped 5 bases and J dropped 2 bases, with 6 bases sitting between them. CDR3 nucleotide sequence: TGCAGTGCTGCCACTCAAGAGACCCAGTACTTC. It translates to CSAATQETQYF.

The chain recombines TRBV27 with TRBJ1-3, with a possible D match to TRBD1 (5 bases). CDR1 is MNHEY, CDR2 SMNVEV, per germline (reference sequence). V lost 4 bases, J lost 3 bases, and 13 bases lay in between. The CDR3 covers 15 residues. In DNA form, the CDR3 reads TGTGCCAGCAGTTCCGATACAGGCTTTGGAAACACCATATATTTT. This gives the protein CASSSDTGFGNTIYF.

This clone was picked up a small number of times. This chain connects TRBV7-2 to TRBJ2-5, with D perhaps matching TRBD1 (6 bases). Germline-derived CDR1 and CDR2 are SGHTA and FQGNSA. Trimming stripped 5 bases from V and 5 bases from J, with 12 bases between. The CDR3 is 13 residues long. The CDR3 DNA is TGTGCCAGCAGCCCAGGGGTGAGGGAGACCCAGTACTTC. It is translated as CASSPGVRETQYF.

The gene calls are TRBV30 and TRBJ1-1, with D possibly matching TRBD1 (5 bases). Germline V gene lookup returns CDR1 GTSNPN and CDR2 SVGIG (reference sequence). The CDR3 consists of 14 residues. The V gene lost 2 bases and the J gene lost 2 bases, with 12 bases spanning the gap. As DNA, the CDR3 is TGTGCCTGGAGTCAACAGGTATATAACACTGAAGCTTTCTTT. This sequence encodes CAWSQQVYNTEAFF.

The rearrangement links TRBV28 to TRBJ2-5; 8 nucleotides line up with TRBD1. CDR1 and CDR2 (germline): MDHEN, SYDVKM. V lost 5 bases to trimming and J lost 0 bases; unmatched junction nucleotides: 8. The CDR3 extends over 16 amino acids. The CDR3 reads CASSTRQGRYQETQYF. The CDR3 region has the DNA TGTGCCAGCAGTACACGACAGGGGCGGTACCAAGAGACCCAGTACTTC.

This clone was counted a single time. This chain joins TRBV2 and TRBJ2-2, with no clear D. Deletions cut 6 bases from V and 1 base from J, with 9 bases between. This CDR3 is built from 14 residues. CDR1 and CDR2 from the germline V gene are SNHLY and FYNNEI. The CDR3 bases are TGTGCCAGCAGCGACAAACGGAACACCGGGGAGCTGTTTTTT. Translating gives CASSDKRNTGELFF. Drawing the rest from reference TRBV2 and TRBJ2-2, the complete variable domain is EPEVTQTPSHQVTQMGQEVILRCVPISNHLYFYWYRQILGQKVEFLVSFYNNEISEKSEIFDDQFSVERPDGSNFTLKIRSTKLEDSAMYFCASSDKRNTGELFFGEGSRLTVL.

This chain connects TRBV28 to TRBJ2-1; D remains unclear. This CDR3 is built from 14 residues. Trimming stripped 7 bases from V and 3 bases from J, with 13 bases between. Germline V gene sequence: CDR1 MDHEN, CDR2 SYDVKM. Written as DNA, the CDR3 is TGTGCCAGCAATTCCCAGGTCGACTACAATGAGCAGTTCTTC. Protein: CASNSQVDYNEQFF. Combining the CDR3 with reference TRBV28 and TRBJ2-1 gives the whole variable domain DVKVTQSSRYLVKRTGEKVFLECVQDMDHENMFWYRQDPGLGLRLIYFSYDVKMKEKGDIPEGYSVSREKKERFSLILESASTNQTSMYLCASNSQVDYNEQFFGPGTRLTVL.

The genes are TRBV11-2 and TRBJ2-1, with 7 bases lining up with TRBD1. V was clipped by 1 base and J by 8 bases; unmatched bases: 8. Per germline, CDR1 SGHAT and CDR2 FQNNGV. The CDR3 loop spans 15 amino acids. In DNA form, the CDR3 reads TGTGCCAGCAGCTTAGGAACAGGGGTAATGCATGAGCAGTTCTTC. It specifies CASSLGTGVMHEQFF.

This sequence joins TRBV7-9 and TRBJ2-5; D remains ambiguous. Germline CDR1 reads SEHNR; CDR2 reads FQNEAQ (reference sequence). The ends were cut back, 4 bases at V and 4 bases at J, with 7 bases in the middle. The CDR3 runs 12 residues. The CDR3 nucleotides are TGTGCCAGCAGCTACCCACTAGAGACCCAGTACTTC. Its protein is CASSYPLETQYF.

This chain joins TRBV5-4 and TRBJ2-3; TRBD2 matches at 12 bases. The V gene end was trimmed by 3 bases and the J gene end by 2 bases; junction bases not matched to a gene: 7. Germline loops: CDR1 SGHNT, CDR2 YYREEE (reference sequence). This CDR3 region has 17 residues. The CDR3 loop is CASSSPGLAGNTDTQYF. CDR3 nucleotides: TGTGCCAGCAGCTCCCCCGGACTAGCGGGGAACACAGATACGCAGTATTTT.

V usage is TRBV12-3 or TRBV12-4 and J usage is TRBJ2-1; D may be TRBD2 (5 bases). This CDR3 is built from 13 residues. V was shortened by 7 bases and J by 6 bases, with 13 bases between the two germline ends. CDR3 sequence (DNA): TGTGCCAGCACCAGTCGGGGATTCAATGAGCAGTTCTTC. Its translation: CASTSRGFNEQFF.

The J gene is TRBJ1-5, the V gene TRBV5-4; 7 bases fit TRBD1. The germline gives CDR1 SGHNT, CDR2 YYREEE (reference sequence). After removal of 0 bases from V and 16 bases from J, the junction contained 10 bases not matched to a gene. This CDR3 comprises 13 residues. The CDR3 sequence is CASSLERDSVPHF. CDR3 nucleotide sequence: TGTGCCAGCAGCTTGGAACGGGACAGTGTTCCCCATTTT.

The chain has TRBV4-2 and TRBJ1-1; 8 bases map to TRBD1. The CDR3 loop spans 16 amino acids. The germline V gene has CDR1 LGHNA and CDR2 YNFKEQ. V trimming: 1 base; J trimming: 6 bases; junction bases outside the gene matches: 10. The CDR3, as DNA: TGTGCCAGCAGCCAAGTTTTTGACAGGGGCCTAGCTGAAGCTTTCTTT. Protein product: CASSQVFDRGLAEAFF.

V is TRBV23-1 and J is TRBJ2-7; a weak D match, TRBD2 (5 bases). TRBV23-1 is an open reading frame whose function is uncertain. V was trimmed by 0 bases and J by 2 bases, leaving 14 bases between them. The CDR3 contains 16 residues. The CDR3 DNA is TGCGCCAGCAGTCAATCGCGAGGGAAACCCGCCTACGAGCAGTACTTC. Translating it yields CASSQSRGKPAYEQYF.